This TCR beta chain was recorded in a study of blood T cell repertoires in COVID-19. In the study overall: Researchers got acute and convalescent COVID-19 samples from the United States, Italy and Spain. In each case, the material was cDNA or gDNA derived from T cells, B-cell-depleted T cells, or PBMCs.

Germline V gene data show CDR1 as MNHEY and CDR2 as SVGAGI. The CDR3 is 15 residues long. V was cut by 6 bases and J by 3 bases, with 14 bases left in between. Authors' methods: Nucleated cell counts were estimated from reference gene primer amplification. Assay: immunoSEQ multiplex PCR; the TCRdb copy retains only in-frame clones and omits some. V, J and clone size reflect that table, while D and trimming were determined from the DNA. The sample includes over 200,000 clones, around 80% of them seen just once. This clone was detected once. The TCR originated in a man of 80 years or more with acute or convalescent COVID-19. The specimen was peripheral blood. The chain employs TRBV6-5 and TRBJ1-4; perhaps TRBD1 as D (6 bases). CDR3 DNA: TGTGCCAGCAGGGACAGTCCTGTCTCTAATGAAAAACTGTTTTTT. It yields the protein CASRDSPVSNEKLFF.